The clone carrying this T cell receptor beta chain showed up just once. These data come from a study of T cell clones after liver transplantation. Study-level information: TCRbeta sequencing after a pre-transplant mixed lymphocyte reaction identified graft-donor-reactive clones, later tracked in post-transplant blood.

Assay: immunoSEQ multiplex PCR; the TCRdb copy retains only in-frame clones and omits some. The sample lists roughly 80,000 clones, around four fifths occurring once. This CDR3 is 14 amino acids long. Germline V gene data show CDR1 as MNHEY and CDR2 as SVGAGI. Deletions cut 5 bases from V and 4 bases from J, with 15 bases between. The receptor was derived from a human patient who received a liver transplant. The graft donor may have contributed some T cells. The input for sequencing was CD4+ T cells from blood, taken 45 to 46 months after liver transplant. The chain employs TRBV6-5 and TRBJ2-7, with D perhaps TRBD1 (5 bases). The CDR3, as DNA: TGTGCCAGCAGTGAAGTTAAGGGGTCTTACGAGCAGTACTTC. Amino acid sequence: CASSEVKGSYEQYF.